A single sample gave rise to the 21 T cell receptor beta chains below, sequenced in a study of blood T cell repertoires in COVID-19. Some clones are missing from TCRdb's copy, which holds only in-frame ones; the method was immunoSEQ multiplex PCR. The table has around 100,000 clones, roughly 80% seen once. The material sequenced was peripheral blood. The receptors come from a human donor in a cohort sampled during active COVID-19.

The chain couples TRBV9 to TRBJ1-1, with D unclear. V shed 4 bases and J shed 1 base, with 8 bases lying between them. The length of the CDR3 is 13 residues. CDR1 and CDR2 from the germline V gene are SGDLS and YYNGEE. This CDR3 is CASSLLQNTEAFF. The CDR3 DNA sequence: TGTGCCAGCAGCCTACTCCAGAACACTGAAGCTTTCTTT.

The rearrangement uses TRBV6-1 and TRBJ2-1, with 8 nucleotides matching TRBD2. Germline V gene data show CDR1 as MNHNS and CDR2 as SASEGT. This CDR3 contains 16 residues. V was pared by 0 bases and J by 6 bases, with 7 bases of the junction left unmatched. The CDR3 loop reads CASSEAGLGGGNEQFF. CDR3 in DNA: TGTGCCAGCAGTGAAGCGGGCCTCGGGGGGGGCAATGAGCAGTTCTTC.

The CDR3 sequence is CASSKDRASGNTIYF. Written as DNA, the CDR3 is TGTGCCAGCTCGAAAGACAGGGCCTCTGGAAACACCATATATTTT. The rearrangement uses TRBV18 and TRBJ1-3, with 7 bases identical to TRBD1. The CDR3 is made up of 15 amino acids. Germline V gives CDR1 KGHSH, CDR2 LQKENI. With 6 bases clipped from V and 0 bases from J, the junction kept 5 bases outside the gene matches.

V usage is TRBV20-1 and J usage is TRBJ2-3, with D perhaps TRBD2 (5 bases). Per germline, CDR1 DFQATT and CDR2 SNEGSKA (reference sequence). CDR3 length equals 14 residues. The V end lost 3 bases, the J end lost 0 bases, and 10 bases lay between the germline ends. CDR3 nucleotides: TGCAGTGCTAGTGGCCGGGGTAGCACAGATACGCAGTATTTT. Translating it yields CSASGRGSTDTQYF.

The chain has TRBV19 and TRBJ2-3; 11 nucleotides agree with TRBD2. The CDR3 is made up of 15 amino acids. The V segment lost 3 bases and the J segment 6 bases; nucleotides outside the gene matches: 5. Germline values: CDR1 LNHDA, CDR2 SQIVND (reference sequence). CDR3 DNA sequence: TGTGCCAGTAGTATGGCTAGCGGGGGGTCCGATACGCAGTATTTT. It yields the protein CASSMASGGSDTQYF.

The chain has TRBV4-3 and TRBJ1-5, with TRBD1 matching 7 bases. The CDR3 extends over 16 amino acids. Germline CDR1 LGHNA, CDR2 YSLEER. After removal of 4 bases from V and 3 bases from J, the junction contained 9 bases not matched to a gene. CDR3 sequence (DNA): TGCGCCAGCAGCCCCACCCCCACAGGGGCCAATCAGCCCCAGCATTTT. It yields the protein CASSPTPTGANQPQHF.

The CDR3 DNA reads as TGTGCCAGCAGCTCTCTCCCTGGTCGGGCGGGCGCTTTCTTT. Translated, it gives CASSSLPGRAGAFF. The gene calls are TRBV11-2 and TRBJ1-1; D unclear. V was pared by 4 bases and J by 11 bases, with 20 bases between. The CDR3 has 14 residues. Germline V gene sequence: CDR1 SGHAT, CDR2 FQNNGV.

This chain uses TRBV15 with TRBJ1-3; a possible D gene is TRBD1 (5 bases). Germline CDR1 reads LNHNV; CDR2 reads YYDKDF (reference sequence). The CDR3 is 16 amino acids. Trimming took off 0 bases at V and 3 bases at J, with 12 bases between the two ends. In nucleotides, the CDR3 is TGTGCCACCAGCAGAGATTCGGTAGGGGTTGGAAACACCATATATTTT. This translates into CATSRDSVGVGNTIYF.

The V call is TRBV25-1, the J call TRBJ1-6; D not resolved. Germline V lookup: CDR1 MGHDK, CDR2 SYGVNS. The CDR3 sequence is 12 residues long. V lost 5 bases, J lost 11 bases, and 10 bases lay in between. This CDR3 is CASSKRSAPLHF. The CDR3 bases are TGTGCCAGCAGTAAACGGTCGGCACCCCTCCACTTT. Combining the CDR3 with reference TRBV25-1 and TRBJ1-6 gives the whole variable domain EADIYQTPRYLVIGTGKKITLECSQTMGHDKMYWYQQDPGMELHLIHYSYGVNSTEKGDLSSESTVSRIRTEHFPLTLESARPSHTSQYLCASSKRSAPLHFGNGTRLTVT.

The genes are TRBV29-1 and TRBJ2-3; 9 bases match TRBD1. The V segment lost 5 bases and the J segment 3 bases; nucleotides outside the gene matches: 3. The CDR3 length is 13 residues. Per the germline V gene, CDR1 is SQVTM and CDR2 is ANQGSEA. The CDR3 is CSVRQGGTDTQYF. Written as DNA, the CDR3 is TGCAGCGTTAGACAGGGGGGAACAGATACGCAGTATTTT.

J is TRBJ2-7 and V is TRBV12-3 or TRBV12-4, with D perhaps matching TRBD2 (5 bases). The ends were cut back, 3 bases at V and 7 bases at J, with 7 bases in the middle. The CDR3 runs 11 residues. CDR3 loop: CASSFGEEQYF. The CDR3 nucleotides are TGTGCCAGCAGTTTCGGGGAAGAGCAGTACTTC.

The chain has TRBV30 and TRBJ2-7, with D perhaps TRBD2 (5 bases). The length of the CDR3 is 13 residues. Germline lookup yields CDR1 GTSNPN and CDR2 SVGIG (reference sequence). V was cut by 4 bases and J by 3 bases, with 13 bases left in between. CDR3 coding DNA: TGTGCCTGGAATGAGCGGCGGTACTACGAGCAGTACTTC. Its translation is CAWNERRYYEQYF.

The chain couples TRBV15 to TRBJ2-2; TRBD1 matches at 7 bases. V lost 9 bases and J lost 3; bases outside the gene matches: 7. This CDR3 is 14 amino acids long. Germline CDR1 reads LNHNV; CDR2 reads YYDKDF (reference sequence). CDR3 DNA: TGTGCCACTGAGGGGGCCCGGTACACCGGGGAGCTGTTTTTT. Translated: CATEGARYTGELFF.

J is TRBJ1-2 and V is TRBV5-6; D is uncertain. Germline CDR1 reads SGHDT; CDR2 reads YYEEEE. This CDR3 spans 13 amino acids. V shed 1 base and J shed 5 bases, with 9 bases lying between them. CDR3 bases: TGTGCCAGCAGCTTGAATTTTCAATATGGCTACACCTTC. Amino acids: CASSLNFQYGYTF.

The chain couples TRBV18 to TRBJ2-1; TRBD2 aligns across 11 bases. Germline V gene sequence: CDR1 KGHSH, CDR2 LQKENI. With V trimmed by 6 bases and J by 10 bases, 8 bases remained unmatched. The CDR3 totals 14 residues. CDR3: CASSPATSGGEQFF. The CDR3 nucleotides read TGTGCCAGCTCCCCCGCAACTAGCGGGGGAGAGCAGTTCTTC.

This chain links TRBV7-9 with TRBJ2-1; TRBD2 is a possible D gene (6 bases). The V gene's germline CDR1 is SEHNR and CDR2 FQNEAQ (reference sequence). There are 13 residues in the CDR3. V was pared by 3 bases and J by 12 bases, with 15 bases between. CDR3 bases: TGTGCCAGCAGCTTCCTTTCGGGGGACCCGCAGTTCTTC. This translates into CASSFLSGDPQFF.

The chain joins TRBV5-6 to TRBJ1-4, with 11 nucleotides matching TRBD1. Trimming at V came to 3 bases and at J to 3 bases, leaving 10 bases not matched to a gene. Germline assignment: CDR1 SGHDT and CDR2 YYEEEE. The CDR3 has 18 residues. The CDR3 DNA reads as TGTGCCAGCAGCTGGGCGGGACAGGGGGACTCGCCTAATGAAAAACTGTTTTTT. Translated: CASSWAGQGDSPNEKLFF.

V usage is TRBV3-1 (or the pseudogene TRBV3-2) and J usage is TRBJ2-3; D perhaps matches TRBD2 (6 bases). CDR1 is LGHDT and CDR2 is YNNKEL in the germline V gene (reference sequence). V lost 2 bases and J 8 bases, leaving 17 bases between the germline ends. The CDR3 extends over 15 amino acids. The DNA for the CDR3 is TGTGCCAGCAGCCAATCGGGACTTCCTGGGCCTACGCAGTATTTT. Protein product: CASSQSGLPGPTQYF.

The V call is TRBV7-2, the J call TRBJ1-2; a possible D gene is TRBD1 (6 bases). The CDR3 contains 16 residues. Germline V CDR1 and CDR2: SGHTA, FQGNSA. The V gene lost 0 bases and the J gene lost 4 bases, with 15 bases spanning the gap. The CDR3 DNA follows: TGTGCCAGCAGCTTAGCGCCGGGCCAGGGGCTCTATGGCTACACCTTC. It codes for CASSLAPGQGLYGYTF. Looking up the rest from reference TRBV7-2 and TRBJ1-2 gives the full variable domain: GAGVSQSPSNKVTEKGKDVELRCDPISGHTALYWYRQSLGQGLEFLIYFQGNSAPDKSGLPSDRFSAERTGGSVSTLTIQRTQQEDSAVYLCASSLAPGQGLYGYTFGSGTRLTVV.

This clone has just one count. This chain links TRBV9 with TRBJ2-3; the D gene is possibly TRBD2 (6 bases). The CDR3 is made up of 15 amino acids. Germline CDR1 is SGDLS and CDR2 is YYNGEE. Deletions cut 4 bases from V and 0 bases from J, with 12 bases between. This CDR3 is CASSLDGGSTDTQYF. Here the CDR3 DNA reads TGTGCCAGCAGCCTAGACGGGGGTAGCACAGATACGCAGTATTTT.

The V and J genes are TRBV5-4 and TRBJ1-2; no definite D call. The V gene lost 0 bases and the J gene lost 2 bases, with 8 bases spanning the gap. The CDR3 is made up of 14 amino acids. Germline CDR1 is SGHNT and CDR2 is YYREEE (reference sequence). CDR3 nucleotide sequence: TGTGCCAGCAGCTTGGAATCGCAGAACTATGGCTACACCTTC. Translating it yields CASSLESQNYGYTF.